This T cell receptor (beta chain) derives from a study of cytomegalovirus exposure and HLA in healthy donors. General study findings and limits: TCR beta V segments were, for the most part, productive about 87% or about 30% of the time in an earlier analysis.

The PCR contained 60 Vbeta and 13 Jbeta primers. TCRdb keeps only in-frame clones here, not all; method: immunoSEQ multiplex PCR. The sample has about 180,000 clones; about 77% are singletons. The CDR3 is 12 residues long. Trimming pared 4 bases from V and 2 bases from J, leaving 4 bases between. CDR1 is SGHVS, CDR2 FNYEAQ, per germline. Of note for this clone: Its antigen is still unknown.

The sequence came from a woman in her 30s in good health and CMV-seropositive. Sequenced input: PBMCs. The J gene is TRBJ2-3, the V gene TRBV7-6; no definite D call. In nucleotides, the CDR3 is TGTGCCAGCAGCTCCTCCACAGATACGCAGTATTTT. This sequence encodes CASSSSTDTQYF.